The 2 T cell receptor beta chains in this list originate from one sample, sequenced in a study of monozygotic twins with inflammatory bowel disease. TCRdb reprocessed the 5' RACE reads; each CDR3 protein has one entry and no DNA is given. The listing contains about 300,000 distinct CDR3 sequences. Sequenced sample: blood. The receptors here all came from a human donor with ulcerative colitis or Crohn's disease, or a healthy co-twin of an affected twin (not recorded which).

The chain uses TRBV27 and TRBJ1-1; with no DNA, the TCRdb D assignment of TRBD1 cannot be verified. CDR1 is MNHEY and CDR2 is SMNVEV in the germline V gene (reference sequence). The CDR3 length is 13 residues. Here the CDR3 reads CASNPGDHTEAFF.

The chain employs TRBV20-1 and TRBJ1-4; absent DNA, TCRdb's TRBD1 call cannot be checked. In germline, CDR1 is DFQATT, CDR2 SNEGSKA (reference sequence). The CDR3 totals 15 residues. CDR3 sequence: CSARDEGRTREKLFF.